The 25 T cell receptor beta chains reported below all come from one sample, sequenced in a study of shared clonotypes between healthy human individuals. The data were produced by immunoSEQ multiplex PCR, yet TCRdb's version contains in-frame clones alone and is incomplete. The data hold millions of clones, with 95% observed a single time. Sequenced: naive CD4+ T cells sorted from blood. Subset of the sample: CD45RA+ positively selected. All receptors derive from a man younger than 35 in good health.

This clone was picked up one time. The gene calls are TRBV29-1 and TRBJ1-1; D gene uncertain. From germline, CDR1 is SQVTM and CDR2 ANQGSEA. The V gene lost 4 bases and the J gene lost 2 bases, with 11 bases spanning the gap. The CDR3 runs 13 residues. This chain's CDR3 is CSVGEILNTEAFF. CDR3 in DNA: TGCAGCGTTGGAGAGATCTTAAACACTGAAGCTTTCTTT. Complete variable domain (other parts from reference TRBV29-1 and TRBJ1-1): SAVISQKPSRDICQRGTSLTIQCQVDSQVTMMFWYRQQPGQSLTLIATANQGSEATYESGFVIDKFPISRPNLTFSTLTVSNMSPEDSSIYLCSVGEILNTEAFFGQGTRLTVV.

The chain links TRBV29-1 to TRBJ1-2, with TRBD1 matching 9 bases. The germline CDR1 and CDR2 sequences are SQVTM and ANQGSEA. V shed 7 bases, J shed 0 bases, and the junction held 12 bases outside the gene matches. The CDR3 has 16 residues. The CDR3 nucleotides are TGCAGCGGTGCCACCGGGACAGGGTCGACTAACTATGGCTACACCTTC. It translates to CSGATGTGSTNYGYTF.

The V and J genes are TRBV7-2 and TRBJ2-1; weak D call: TRBD2 (6 bases). V lost 6 bases and J lost 6, with 18 bases in between. CDR1 and CDR2 (germline): SGHTA, FQGNSA. CDR3 size: 15 residues. CDR3 bases: TGTGCCAGCAGGGGAGGTCGGGGCCCTGGCAATGAGCAGTTCTTC. It yields the protein CASRGGRGPGNEQFF. Looking up the rest from reference TRBV7-2 and TRBJ2-1 gives the full variable domain: GAGVSQSPSNKVTEKGKDVELRCDPISGHTALYWYRQSLGQGLEFLIYFQGNSAPDKSGLPSDRFSAERTGGSVSTLTIQRTQQEDSAVYLCASRGGRGPGNEQFFGPGTRLTVL.

This chain links TRBV5-1 with TRBJ2-7; 9 bases are a match to TRBD1. Germline lookup yields CDR1 SGHRS and CDR2 YFSETQ. CDR3 size: 14 residues. The V segment lost 4 bases and the J segment 5 bases; nucleotides outside the gene matches: 7. The CDR3 loop is CASSNTGGVNEQYF. The DNA for the CDR3 is TGCGCCAGCAGCAATACAGGGGGCGTAAACGAGCAGTACTTC. Together with reference TRBV5-1 and TRBJ2-7, the CDR3 gives the full variable domain: KAGVTQTPRYLIKTRGQQVTLSCSPISGHRSVSWYQQTPGQGLQFLFEYFSETQRNKGNFPGRFSGRQFSNSRSEMNVSTLELGDSALYLCASSNTGGVNEQYFGPGTRLTVT.

On this clone: Other DNA sequences in the same sample also yield this CDR3. This sequence joins TRBV28 and TRBJ2-3; D unclear. Germline V gene lookup returns CDR1 MDHEN and CDR2 SYDVKM. This CDR3 comprises 11 residues. Trimming stripped 6 bases from V and 2 bases from J, with 3 bases between. The CDR3 sequence is CASSDTDTQYF. CDR3 bases: TGTGCCAGCAGCGACACAGATACGCAGTATTTT.

The chain couples TRBV4-2 to TRBJ1-1, with D perhaps TRBD1 (5 bases). V lost 2 bases to trimming and J lost 0 bases, with 19 bases between them. Germline loops: CDR1 LGHNA, CDR2 YNFKEQ. This CDR3 is 18 amino acids long. The CDR3 DNA follows: TGTGCCAGCAGCCAATTCGGGACGGCCACTCCCATGAACACTGAAGCTTTCTTT. Translated, it gives CASSQFGTATPMNTEAFF.

The chain combines TRBV4-2 with TRBJ1-2, with 7 positions matching TRBD1. This CDR3 is 15 amino acids long. Trimming cost V 0 bases and J 1 base; bases outside gene matches: 2. Germline V gene sequence: CDR1 LGHNA, CDR2 YNFKEQ. The DNA of the CDR3 is TGTGCCAGCAGCCAAGAGGGACAGATTAACTATGGCTACACCTTC. Translation: CASSQEGQINYGYTF.

To note about this clone: Other DNA sequences in the sample encode the same CDR3. The chain carries TRBV5-1 and TRBJ2-5; D not certain. The ends were cut back, 0 bases at V and 1 base at J, with 4 bases in the middle. CDR1 and CDR2 from the germline V gene are SGHRS and YFSETQ. The CDR3 contains 13 residues. In DNA form, the CDR3 reads TGCGCCAGCAGCTTGGGACCCCAAGAGACCCAGTACTTC. This gives the protein CASSLGPQETQYF.

This clone has just a few counts. The V gene is TRBV7-9, the J gene TRBJ1-2; D possibly corresponds to TRBD1 (6 bases). The ends were cut back, 10 bases at V and 4 bases at J, with 10 bases in the middle. The CDR3 has 11 amino acids. In germline, CDR1 is SEHNR, CDR2 FQNEAQ (reference sequence). The CDR3 is CAITGTYGYTF. CDR3 DNA sequence: TGTGCCATTACAGGGACCTATGGCTACACCTTC.

The rearrangement joins TRBV2 to TRBJ2-7; 7 nucleotides match TRBD1. Germline V gene data show CDR1 as SNHLY and CDR2 as FYNNEI. Trimming removed 5 bases from V and 2 bases from J; junction bases left unmatched: 9. The CDR3 has 15 residues. CDR3 in amino acids: CASSPGQRRTYEQYF. The CDR3 DNA sequence: TGTGCCAGCAGTCCGGGACAGCGAAGAACCTACGAGCAGTACTTC.

To note about this clone: The identical CDR3 is also encoded by other nucleotide sequences in the sample. The V and J genes are TRBV30 and TRBJ1-5; D unresolved. The V gene lost 4 bases and the J gene lost 2 bases, with 9 bases spanning the gap. Germline assignment: CDR1 GTSNPN and CDR2 SVGIG (reference sequence). The length of the CDR3 is 13 residues. CDR3 sequence: CAWTPGGNQPQHF. The CDR3 nucleotides are TGTGCCTGGACCCCCGGCGGCAATCAGCCCCAGCATTTT.

The chain employs TRBV2 and TRBJ1-5; TRBD1 might be the D (5 bases). V was cut by 7 bases and J by 2 bases, with 12 bases left in between. CDR1 SNHLY and CDR2 FYNNEI come from the germline V gene. CDR3 size: 14 residues. This chain's CDR3 is CASNGQGGNQPQHF. CDR3 nucleotide sequence: TGTGCCAGCAACGGGCAGGGCGGCAATCAGCCCCAGCATTTT.

J is TRBJ1-5 and V is TRBV2; no clear D gene. Trimming took 0 bases from V and 15 from J, leaving 12 bases between them. The CDR3 extends over 12 amino acids. CDR1 is SNHLY and CDR2 is FYNNEI in the germline V gene. The CDR3, as DNA: TGTGCCAGCAGTGAAGCGGCCCCGGATCGGCATTTT. Translated, it gives CASSEAAPDRHF.

With regard to this clone: One junction end disagrees with the germline gene, perhaps due to a read error. The chain couples TRBV7-9 to TRBJ2-3; tentative D call: TRBD1 (5 bases). The CDR3 is 17 amino acids. CDR1 is SEHNR, CDR2 FQNEAQ, per germline (reference sequence). The CDR3 loop reads CASSLRSGFLVPDTRYF. CDR3 DNA: TGTGCCAGCAGCCTCCGTTCAGGGTTTTTAGTTCCAGATACGCGGTATTTT.

The CDR3 sequence: CASSEIFTEAFF. As DNA, the CDR3 is TGTGCCAGCAGCGAAATTTTCACTGAAGCTTTCTTT. The chain has TRBV9 and TRBJ1-1, with unresolved D. The V gene lost 3 bases and the J gene lost 4 bases, with 7 bases spanning the gap. Germline CDR1 SGDLS, CDR2 YYNGEE. The CDR3 covers 12 residues.

V gene TRBV11-2 combines with J gene TRBJ2-7, with TRBD1 matching over 8 bases. Germline values: CDR1 SGHAT, CDR2 FQNNGV. Trimming at V came to 0 bases and at J to 2 bases, leaving 3 bases not matched to a gene. This CDR3 is 15 amino acids long. CDR3 in DNA: TGTGCCAGCAGCTTAGATCGGACAGGGACCTACGAGCAGTACTTC. This translates into CASSLDRTGTYEQYF.

The chain is built from TRBV5-1 and TRBJ1-4; D unclear. CDR3 size: 15 residues. CDR1 and CDR2 (germline): SGHRS, YFSETQ. Trimming shortened V by 4 bases and J by 0 bases, and 10 bases separated the two germline ends. The CDR3 loop reads CASSLTPATNEKLFF. CDR3 nucleotides: TGCGCCAGCAGCCTGACACCTGCAACTAATGAAAAACTGTTTTTT.

The chain recombines TRBV30 with TRBJ1-1, with D unclear. With 4 bases removed from V and 11 bases from J, the gap between germline ends came to 17 bases. CDR1 is GTSNPN and CDR2 is SVGIG in the germline V gene (reference sequence). The CDR3 extends over 12 amino acids. Written as DNA, the CDR3 is TGTGCCTGGAACCCATTCTTCGGAAGTGCTTTCTTT. Protein product: CAWNPFFGSAFF.

This chain connects TRBV6-5 to TRBJ2-5, with D perhaps TRBD1 (6 bases). This CDR3 region has 15 residues. Trimming took 0 bases from V and 4 from J, leaving 12 bases between them. The germline gives CDR1 MNHEY, CDR2 SVGAGI. For the CDR3, the DNA is TGTGCCAGCAGTTACTCGGGGGCTGGGGGAGAGACCCAGTACTTC. Its translation is CASSYSGAGGETQYF.

V usage is TRBV11-2 and J usage is TRBJ2-7; 11 bases fit TRBD1. The CDR3 extends over 14 amino acids. The germline gives CDR1 SGHAT, CDR2 FQNNGV. Trimming cost V 5 bases and J 3 bases; bases outside gene matches: 3. The CDR3 DNA reads TGTGCCAGCAGCCGGGGACAGGGGGTCTACGAGCAGTACTTC. Encoded protein: CASSRGQGVYEQYF.

J is TRBJ2-1 and V is TRBV6-5, with D possibly being TRBD1 (6 bases). The CDR3 is 15 residues long. Germline lookup yields CDR1 MNHEY and CDR2 SVGAGI. V was shortened by 5 bases and J by 2 bases, with 13 bases between the two germline ends. The CDR3 DNA reads as TGTGCCAGCAGTCCTCGGACAGTGGCCTACAATGAGCAGTTCTTC. Encoded protein: CASSPRTVAYNEQFF.

The genes are TRBV7-2 and TRBJ2-7; TRBD2 agrees at 8 bases. V dropped 1 base and J dropped 3; count of bases not matched to a gene: 5. The germline gives CDR1 SGHTA, CDR2 FQGNSA. This CDR3 region has 15 residues. CDR3 DNA: TGTGCCAGCAGCTTAGGTAGCGGGATAATCTACGAGCAGTACTTC. Residues: CASSLGSGIIYEQYF.

This chain joins TRBV19 and TRBJ1-2; D call uncertain. V shed 5 bases and J shed 9 bases, with 19 bases lying between them. The CDR3 contains 14 residues. The germline gives CDR1 LNHDA, CDR2 SQIVND (reference sequence). As DNA, the CDR3 is TGTGCCAGTAGTCCAAGGCCGGGGTTCAACCGCTACACCTTC. Amino acids: CASSPRPGFNRYTF.

J is TRBJ2-1 and V is TRBV5-1, with 8 bases identical to TRBD1. Germline V gene lookup returns CDR1 SGHRS and CDR2 YFSETQ. With 6 bases clipped from V and 5 bases from J, the junction kept 10 bases outside the gene matches. The CDR3 extends over 15 amino acids. The CDR3 nucleotides read TGCGCCAGCACCTTCTACAGGGGGATGGACAATGAGCAGTTCTTC. It yields the protein CASTFYRGMDNEQFF.

The DNA of the CDR3 is TGTGCCAGCTCACCACCGATCTGGACTGCCGAAGCTTTCTTT. The encoded protein is CASSPPIWTAEAFF. This chain uses TRBV18 with TRBJ1-1; D is undetermined. The CDR3 covers 14 residues. The V end was cut by 0 bases, the J end by 8 bases, with 13 bases between. Germline values: CDR1 KGHSH, CDR2 LQKENI.